Listed here are 30 T cell receptor beta chains from one sample, sequenced in a study of T cells in women clearing cervical HPV infection. Only in-frame clones appear in the TCRdb table, and some are missing; sequencing was by immunoSEQ multiplex PCR. This sample contains some 15,000 clones. Sequenced sample: blood buffy coat. The origin of the receptors is a woman between 18 and 75 years old with a cervical HPV16 infection that either progressed to CIN3+ or cleared (not recorded which).

The part of the CDR3 DNA that was read is TGTGCCAGCAGCTTTGGGACAGGGCACCAGGAA. This sequence encodes CASSFGTGHQE. In full, the CDR3 reads CASSFGTGHQEAFF. The chain uses TRBV7-9 and TRBJ1-1; TRBD1 aligns across 9 bases. Sequencing ends 3 residues short of the CDR3 end; the germline J gene provides the rest. The CDR3 runs 14 residues. Germline V lookup: CDR1 SEHNR, CDR2 FQNEAQ (reference sequence).

Comments on this clone: The CDR3 end is not reached by the read, which stops 3 residues before it; the germline J gene fills it in. V is TRBV7-9 and J is TRBJ1-4; D call uncertain. In germline, CDR1 is SEHNR, CDR2 FQNEAQ (reference sequence). The CDR3 covers 14 residues. Between the trimmed V and J ends, which lost 2 bases and 7 bases, there was a span of 11 bases. The CDR3 sequence is CASSLLIEAEKLFF. The sequenced CDR3 bases are TGTGCCAGCAGCTTATTGATCGAGGCTGAAAAA.

Turning to this clone: The read ends 3 residues before the CDR3 terminus; that terminus is restored from the germline J gene. The chain joins TRBV20-1 to TRBJ2-4, with a possible D match to TRBD2 (7 bases). V was trimmed by 7 bases and J by 0 bases, leaving 16 bases between them. Germline V lookup: CDR1 DFQATT, CDR2 SNEGSKA (reference sequence). The CDR3 contains 15 residues. The CDR3 bases that were read are TGCAGTGGGCGAGGGGGGGGATTAGCCAAAAACATT. This sequence encodes CSGRGGGLAKNI. In full, the CDR3 reads CSGRGGGLAKNIQYF.

Note on this clone: The read falls 3 residues short of the CDR3 end, and the missing part is taken from the germline J gene. The V and J genes are TRBV20-1 and TRBJ1-1; D is possibly TRBD1 (5 bases). This CDR3 is 14 amino acids long. Between the trimmed V and J ends, which lost 8 bases and 1 base, there was a span of 17 bases. CDR1 and CDR2 (germline): DFQATT, SNEGSKA (reference sequence). CDR3 DNA (partial): TGCAGTTGCCAATTGGGGGGAACGAACACTGAA. Protein product: CSCQLGGTNTE. Given in full, the CDR3 is CSCQLGGTNTEAFF.

In the case of this clone: From the germline J gene comes the end of the CDR3, since the read stops 3 residues before it. The chain couples TRBV19 to TRBJ1-2, with a weak D call TRBD1 (6 bases). Trimming stripped 3 bases from V and 1 base from J, with 12 bases between. Germline CDR1 and CDR2: LNHDA and SQIVND (reference sequence). This CDR3 is 15 amino acids long. CDR3 in amino acids: CASSMGTPLNYGYTF. CDR3 bases read: TGTGCCAGTAGTATGGGGACACCTCTTAACTATGGC. Using reference TRBV19 and TRBJ1-2 for the parts outside the CDR3, the full variable domain is DGGITQSPKYLFRKEGQNVTLSCEQNLNHDAMYWYRQDPGQGLRLIYYSQIVNDFQKGDIAEGYSVSREKKESFPLTVTSAQKNPTAFYLCASSMGTPLNYGYTFGSGTRLTVV.

To note about this clone: Other DNA variants within this sample encode the same CDR3. The CDR3 is CASSQDHRGTDTQYF. The sequenced CDR3 bases are TGCGCCAGCAGCCAAGACCATAGGGGAACAGATACG. The genes are TRBV4-1 and TRBJ2-3; TRBD1 is a possible D gene (5 bases). The read ends 3 residues shy of where the CDR3 ends; the end is completed using the germline J gene. Germline CDR1 reads MGHRA; CDR2 reads YSYEKL. V shed 0 bases and J shed 3 bases, with 10 bases lying between them. The CDR3 extends over 15 amino acids.

Of note for this clone: The observed sequence ends 3 residues before the CDR3 terminus, with the missing tail filled in from the germline J gene. V is TRBV7-7 and J is TRBJ2-7; 7 nucleotides line up with TRBD1. Germline V gene sequence: CDR1 SSHAT, CDR2 FNYEAQ (reference sequence). V shed 1 base, J shed 6 bases, and the junction held 3 bases outside the gene matches. This CDR3 is built from 13 residues. CDR3 residues: CASSLGQGAEQYF. The CDR3 DNA, read in part, is TGTGCCAGCAGCTTAGGACAGGGAGCCGAG.

Remarks on this clone: The sequenced fragment ends 3 residues before the CDR3 boundary, so the rest is inferred from the germline J gene. The V and J genes are TRBV2 and TRBJ2-7; TRBD2 agrees at 11 bases. CDR3 length equals 14 residues. Germline-derived CDR1 and CDR2 are SNHLY and FYNNEI. V gave up 8 bases and J gave up 2 bases; unmatched junction bases: 5. The DNA read from the CDR3 is TGTGCCAGCGGGACGGGACTAGCGGCCTACGAG. Its translation is CASGTGLAAYE. The entire CDR3 protein reads CASGTGLAAYEQYF.

For this clone: The read terminates 3 residues before the CDR3 end, so the remaining end is supplied by the germline J gene. The chain combines TRBV29-1 with TRBJ2-1, with TRBD1 identical over 7 bases. Germline V gives CDR1 SQVTM, CDR2 ANQGSEA. The CDR3 length is 14 residues. Unmatched junction bases numbered 9, after V lost 7 bases and J lost 3 bases. CDR3 residues: CSAYDRENYNEQFF. Partial CDR3 DNA: TGCAGCGCCTATGACAGGGAAAACTACAATGAG.

To note about this clone: The read is 3 residues too short to cover the CDR3 end, so that end is filled in from the germline J gene. The chain couples TRBV5-4 to TRBJ2-5; the D is unclear. CDR1 SGHNT and CDR2 YYREEE come from the germline V gene (reference sequence). V was trimmed by 1 base and J by 2 bases, leaving 12 bases between them. This CDR3 comprises 15 residues. CDR3 in amino acids: CASSLWSAGQETQYF. The sequenced part of the CDR3 DNA is TGTGCCAGCAGCTTGTGGTCGGCAGGTCAAGAGACC.

Note on this clone: The read ends 3 residues early relative to the CDR3; the germline J gene fills the gap. V is TRBV18 and J is TRBJ2-7; D unresolved. V lost 3 bases to trimming and J lost 0 bases, with 3 bases between them. The germline V gene has CDR1 KGHSH and CDR2 LQKENI. The CDR3 has 12 amino acids. Incomplete CDR3 DNA: TGTGCCAGCTCACCCGGCTCCTACGAG. Translated, it gives CASSPGSYE. The full CDR3 is CASSPGSYEQYF. The variable domain in full, with the rest retrieved from reference TRBV18 and TRBJ2-7, is NAGVMQNPRHLVRRRGQEARLRCSPMKGHSHVYWYRQLPEEGLKFMVYLQKENIIDESGMPKERFSAEFPKEGPSILRIQQVVRGDSAAYFCASSPGSYEQYFGPGTRLTVT.

As regards this clone: The read ends 3 residues before the CDR3 terminus; that terminus is restored from the germline J gene. V and J are TRBV20-1 and TRBJ1-4, with TRBD1 identical over 7 bases. CDR1 is DFQATT and CDR2 is SNEGSKA in the germline V gene (reference sequence). CDR3 size: 15 residues. J lost 6 bases, V lost 1 base, and 8 bases had no gene match. CDR3 DNA, as far as it was read: TGCAGTGCTAGAGCGCAGAACAGGGGAGATGAAAAA. This codes for CSARAQNRGDEK. The full CDR3 sequence reads CSARAQNRGDEKLFF.

Turning to this clone: The read ends 3 residues shy of where the CDR3 ends; the end is completed using the germline J gene. V gene TRBV4-1 combines with J gene TRBJ2-3, with 8 bases that match TRBD2. Germline V gene sequence: CDR1 MGHRA, CDR2 YSYEKL. Unmatched junction bases numbered 14, after V lost 1 base and J lost 5 bases. This CDR3 contains 18 residues. The DNA read from the CDR3 is TGCGCCAGCAGCCAAGGTCTGGCGGGGGGACCGATTGGAGATACG. Amino acids: CASSQGLAGGPIGDT. The full CDR3 protein reads CASSQGLAGGPIGDTQYF.

CDR3 bases read: TGTGCCAGCAGTAGGGGACTAGCGGCTAGCACAGATACG. Its protein is CASSRGLAASTDT. The CDR3 in full is CASSRGLAASTDTQYF. This chain uses TRBV28 with TRBJ2-3; 11 bases align to TRBD2. The read terminates 3 residues ahead of where the CDR3 ends, so the germline J gene completes it. The germline gives CDR1 MDHEN, CDR2 SYDVKM. Germline trimming cut 5 bases from V and 0 bases from J; bases unmatched to any gene: 4. The CDR3 totals 16 residues.

About this clone: The CDR3 goes on 3 residues after the read ends, and that part is filled in from the germline J gene. V and J are TRBV7-2 and TRBJ1-1, with 8 positions matching TRBD1. Germline CDR1 SGHTA, CDR2 FQGNSA. V was pared by 5 bases and J by 7 bases, with 6 bases of the junction left unmatched. The CDR3 has 13 residues. Partial CDR3 DNA: TGTGCCAGCAGCGGCGCAGGGGGCTTTGAA. It specifies CASSGAGGFE. The CDR3 in its entirety is CASSGAGGFEAFF.

CDR3: CASSPGHNPPTTNEKLFF. The sequenced CDR3 bases are TGTGCCAGCAGTCCGGGACACAACCCGCCCACAACTAATGAAAAA. The chain couples TRBV2 to TRBJ1-4, with a tentative D call TRBD1 (6 bases). The read ends 3 residues shy of where the CDR3 ends; the end is completed using the germline J gene. Trimming stripped 5 bases from V and 0 bases from J, with 19 bases between. Germline assignment: CDR1 SNHLY and CDR2 FYNNEI. The CDR3 consists of 18 residues.

As to this clone: With the read ending 3 residues before the CDR3 end, the germline J gene is used to fill in that end. This chain uses TRBV2 with TRBJ2-4; TRBD2 might be the D (5 bases). V dropped 6 bases and J dropped 3 bases, with 18 bases sitting between them. Germline CDR1 reads SNHLY; CDR2 reads FYNNEI. This CDR3 comprises 16 residues. The covered CDR3 bases are TGTGCCAGCAGCGAATTCGGAGGATCGGGCAAAAACATT. This encodes CASSEFGGSGKNI. In full, the CDR3 is CASSEFGGSGKNIQYF. Looking up the rest from reference TRBV2 and TRBJ2-4 gives the full variable domain: EPEVTQTPSHQVTQMGQEVILRCVPISNHLYFYWYRQILGQKVEFLVSFYNNEISEKSEIFDDQFSVERPDGSNFTLKIRSTKLEDSAMYFCASSEFGGSGKNIQYFGAGTRLSVL.

With respect to this clone: The read is 3 residues too short to cover the CDR3 end, so that end is filled in from the germline J gene. The chain uses TRBV20-1 and TRBJ1-1; no clear D. In germline, CDR1 is DFQATT, CDR2 SNEGSKA (reference sequence). The CDR3 is made up of 13 amino acids. With 4 bases removed from V and 1 base from J, the gap between germline ends came to 10 bases. CDR3 sequence: CSANLYTNTEAFF. The CDR3 DNA, read in part, is TGCAGTGCTAACTTATATACGAACACTGAA.

CDR3 loop: CASSTTGDHEQYF. The sequenced part of the CDR3 DNA is TGTGCCAGCAGCACTACAGGGGACCACGAG. The chain joins TRBV7-2 to TRBJ2-7, with 7 bases identical to TRBD1. Read sequence stops 3 residues before the CDR3 end, and the germline J gene provides the missing end. V shed 5 bases, J shed 5 bases, and the junction held 6 bases outside the gene matches. Germline CDR1 reads SGHTA; CDR2 reads FQGNSA. The length of the CDR3 is 13 residues.

With respect to this clone: The sequenced fragment ends 3 residues before the CDR3 boundary, so the rest is inferred from the germline J gene. V gene TRBV4-2 combines with J gene TRBJ2-3; the match to TRBD2 covers 12 bases. This CDR3 comprises 16 residues. Germline CDR1 and CDR2: LGHNA and YNFKEQ. V lost 2 bases and J lost 2; bases outside the gene matches: 2. CDR3 protein: CASSQRLAGATDTQYF. CDR3 DNA, as far as it was read: TGTGCCAGCAGCCAACGACTAGCGGGAGCCACAGATACG.

According to its frequency, this clone is medium-sized. The sequence runs out 3 residues before the end of the CDR3; the remainder is reconstructed from the germline J gene. The chain uses TRBV19 and TRBJ2-4; 9 bases match TRBD2. Germline V lookup: CDR1 LNHDA, CDR2 SQIVND (reference sequence). V shed 5 bases and J 7 bases; nucleotides not matched to a gene: 3. The CDR3 length is 13 residues. The part of the CDR3 DNA that was read is TGTGCCAGTAGTGGGCTAGCGGGGAACATT. It translates to CASSGLAGNI. The entire CDR3 protein reads CASSGLAGNIQYF.

A note on this clone: The read ends 3 residues early relative to the CDR3; the germline J gene fills the gap. The chain links TRBV2 to TRBJ2-7, with TRBD2 matching 9 bases. V shed 2 bases, J shed 6 bases, and the junction held 14 bases outside the gene matches. This CDR3 has 17 amino acids. Germline loops: CDR1 SNHLY, CDR2 FYNNEI. CDR3 loop: CASSENRQSLAGPEQYF. CDR3 DNA (partial): TGTGCCAGCAGTGAAAACCGCCAGAGCCTAGCGGGACCCGAG.

A remark on this clone: From the germline J gene comes the end of the CDR3, since the read stops 3 residues before it. The chain is built from TRBV28 and TRBJ2-7, with D tentatively TRBD2 (5 bases). The CDR3 length is 15 residues. V lost 6 bases and J 4 bases, leaving 19 bases between the germline ends. From germline, CDR1 is MDHEN and CDR2 SYDVKM. CDR3 in amino acids: CASSPPRAMGYEQYF. The DNA read from the CDR3 is TGTGCCAGCAGCCCACCGCGGGCGATGGGATACGAG.

As to this clone: The read ends 3 residues shy of where the CDR3 ends; the end is completed using the germline J gene. J is TRBJ2-1 and V is TRBV11-3; 10 positions agree with TRBD2. The CDR3 contains 15 residues. Trimming removed 4 bases from V and 0 bases from J; junction bases left unmatched: 0. CDR1 and CDR2 from the germline V gene are SGHNT and YENEEA. The sequenced part of the CDR3 DNA is TGTGCCAGCAGCTGGACTAGCGGCTCCTACAATGAG. Its protein product is CASSWTSGSYNE. In full, the CDR3 reads CASSWTSGSYNEQFF.

On this clone itself: The read stops 3 residues short of the end of the CDR3; the missing end is completed from the germline J gene. V is TRBV7-6 and J is TRBJ2-3, with D possibly being TRBD1 (6 bases). The CDR3 runs to 14 residues. Trimming left V 11 bases short and J 2 bases short, with 17 bases between. The germline CDR1 and CDR2 sequences are SGHVS and FNYEAQ. The CDR3 is CASTRGSTTDTQYF. Partial CDR3 DNA: TGTGCCTCAACCAGGGGATCCACCACAGATACG. Combining the CDR3 with reference TRBV7-6 and TRBJ2-3 gives the whole variable domain GAGVSQSPRYKVTKRGQDVALRCDPISGHVSLYWYRQALGQGPEFLTYFNYEAQQDKSGLPNDRFSAERPEGSISTLTIQRTEQRDSAMYRCASTRGSTTDTQYFGPGTRLTVL.

The CDR3 spells CASSMELAGGNEQFF. The DNA read from the CDR3 is TGTGCCAGTAGTATGGAACTAGCGGGGGGCAATGAG. V is TRBV19 and J is TRBJ2-1; 12 bases fit TRBD2. The read finishes 3 residues shy of the CDR3 end, and the germline J gene is used to complete it. Per the germline V gene, CDR1 is LNHDA and CDR2 is SQIVND (reference sequence). V lost 3 bases to trimming and J lost 6 bases; unmatched junction nucleotides: 3. This CDR3 contains 15 residues.

As concerns this clone: The read terminates 3 residues ahead of where the CDR3 ends, so the germline J gene completes it. V usage is TRBV2 and J usage is TRBJ2-7; 12 positions agree with TRBD1. This CDR3 has 14 amino acids. The germline CDR1 and CDR2 sequences are SNHLY and FYNNEI. V gave up 7 bases and J gave up 5 bases; unmatched junction bases: 6. CDR3 loop: CASIPGQGAHEQYF. The CDR3 bases that were read are TGTGCCAGCATCCCGGGACAGGGGGCCCACGAG.

Worth noting for this clone: The CDR3 goes on 3 residues after the read ends, and that part is filled in from the germline J gene. The chain joins TRBV20-1 to TRBJ2-2, with D maybe TRBD1 (6 bases). V lost 2 bases to trimming and J lost 9 bases, with 13 bases between them. The CDR3 is 13 residues long. Germline-derived CDR1 and CDR2 are DFQATT and SNEGSKA (reference sequence). The CDR3 bases that were read are TGCAGTGCTAGAACCCAGGGGTTGAGGGAG. This translates into CSARTQGLRE. The complete CDR3 sequence is CSARTQGLRELFF.

Turning to this clone: The read gets to within 3 residues of the CDR3 end, and the germline J gene fills in the rest. The chain has TRBV7-3 and TRBJ2-3, with 11 bases identical to TRBD1. The CDR3 has 17 amino acids. The trim removed 2 bases at V and 5 bases at J, leaving 9 bases unmatched. The V gene's germline CDR1 is SGHTA and CDR2 FQGTGA. CDR3 bases read: TGTGCCAGCAGCTTAGGGGACAGGGGGTTGGGTGGAGATACG. This codes for CASSLGDRGLGGDT. The entire CDR3 protein reads CASSLGDRGLGGDTQYF. Drawing the rest from reference TRBV7-3 and TRBJ2-3, the complete variable domain is GAGVSQTPSNKVTEKGKYVELRCDPISGHTALYWYRQSLGQGPEFLIYFQGTGAADDSGLPNDRFFAVRPEGSVSTLKIQRTERGDSAVYLCASSLGDRGLGGDTQYFGPGTRLTVL.

The part of the CDR3 DNA that was read is TGCAGTGCTAGAGATGATGGGGGGGGCTACTACGAG. Amino acids: CSARDDGGGYYE. The entire CDR3 protein reads CSARDDGGGYYEQYF. V usage is TRBV20-1 and J usage is TRBJ2-7, with a possible D match to TRBD2 (7 bases). The read halts 3 residues ahead of the CDR3 end, with the missing end drawn from the germline J gene. The ends were cut back, 0 bases at V and 3 bases at J, with 15 bases in the middle. Looked up from germline, CDR1 is DFQATT and CDR2 is SNEGSKA (reference sequence). The CDR3 runs 15 residues.